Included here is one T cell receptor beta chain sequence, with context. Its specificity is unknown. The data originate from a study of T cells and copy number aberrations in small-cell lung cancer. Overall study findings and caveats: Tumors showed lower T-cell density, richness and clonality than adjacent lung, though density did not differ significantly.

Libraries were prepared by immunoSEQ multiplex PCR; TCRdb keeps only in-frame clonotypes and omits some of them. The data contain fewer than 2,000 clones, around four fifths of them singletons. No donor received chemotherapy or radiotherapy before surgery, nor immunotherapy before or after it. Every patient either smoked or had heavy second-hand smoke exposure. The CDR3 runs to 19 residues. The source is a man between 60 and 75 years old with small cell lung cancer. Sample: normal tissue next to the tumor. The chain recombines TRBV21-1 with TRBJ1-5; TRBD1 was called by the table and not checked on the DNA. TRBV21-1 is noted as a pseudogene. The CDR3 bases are TGTGCCAGCAGCAAAGTGCTCCCACAGGTTAGCTATAGCAATCAGCCCCAGCATTTT. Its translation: CASSKVLPQVSYSNQPQHF.